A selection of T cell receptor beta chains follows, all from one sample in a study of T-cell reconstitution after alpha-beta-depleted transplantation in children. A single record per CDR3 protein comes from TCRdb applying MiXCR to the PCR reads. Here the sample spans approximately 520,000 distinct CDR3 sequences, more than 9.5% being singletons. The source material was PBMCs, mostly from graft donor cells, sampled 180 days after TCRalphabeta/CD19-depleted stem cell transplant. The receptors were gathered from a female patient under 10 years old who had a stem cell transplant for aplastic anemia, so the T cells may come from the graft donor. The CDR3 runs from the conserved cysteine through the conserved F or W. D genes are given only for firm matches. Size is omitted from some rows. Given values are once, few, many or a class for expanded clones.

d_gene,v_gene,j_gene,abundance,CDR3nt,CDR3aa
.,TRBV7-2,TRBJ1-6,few,TGTGCCAGCAGCTTAGCGCCGACGGTTCTCTATAATTCACCCCTCCACTTT,CASSLAPTVLYNSPLHF
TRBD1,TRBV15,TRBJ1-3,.,TGTGCCACCAGCAGAGACTTGACAGGGTCTGGAAACACCATATATTTT,CATSRDLTGSGNTIYF
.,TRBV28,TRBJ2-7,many,TGTGCCAGCAGTTTATGGGGTGACGAGCAGTACTTC,CASSLWGDEQYF
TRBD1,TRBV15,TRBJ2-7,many,TGTGCCACCAGCAGAGAACACAGGGGTTACCGGCAGTACTTC,CATSREHRGYRQYF
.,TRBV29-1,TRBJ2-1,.,TGCAGCGTTGGGACAGCCTACAATGAGCAGTTCTTC,CSVGTAYNEQFF
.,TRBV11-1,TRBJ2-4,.,TGTGCCAGCAGTCCCGCTTACGATTCGACTATCCAAGCCAAAAACATTCAGTACTTC,CASSPAYDSTIQAKNIQYF
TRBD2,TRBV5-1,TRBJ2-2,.,TGCGCCAGCAACTATATGACGCAGCGGGAGGGCCATTTCACCGGGGAGCTGTTTTTT,CASNYMTQREGHFTGELFF
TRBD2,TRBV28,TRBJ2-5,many,TGTGCCAGCAGCCCACAACGGGAGGTGCTAGAGACCCAGTACTTC,CASSPQREVLETQYF
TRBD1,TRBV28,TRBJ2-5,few,TGTGCCAGCAGTTTCGGGACAGGGCTTAAGGGAGAGACCCAGTACTTC,CASSFGTGLKGETQYF
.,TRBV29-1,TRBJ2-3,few,TGCAGCGTTGAAGGCGGGTTTAGCACAGATACGCAGTATTTT,CSVEGGFSTDTQYF
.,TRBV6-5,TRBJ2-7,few,TGTGCCAGCAGTAGACTAGAGGGCGAGCAGTACTTC,CASSRLEGEQYF
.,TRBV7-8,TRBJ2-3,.,TGTGCCAGCAGCCCCGGACGGAACACAGATACGCAGTATTTT,CASSPGRNTDTQYF
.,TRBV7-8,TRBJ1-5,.,TGTGCCAGCAGCTTAACTAACAGCGGCCAGCCCCAGCATTTT,CASSLTNSGQPQHF
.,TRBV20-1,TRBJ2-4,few,TGCAGTGCTAGAGATGACGCGGGCCTAGCCAAAAACATTCAGTACTTC,CSARDDAGLAKNIQYF
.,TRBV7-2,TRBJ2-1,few,TGTGCCAGCAGCTTAGTAGCGGCCCTCTACAATGAGCAGTTCTTC,CASSLVAALYNEQFF
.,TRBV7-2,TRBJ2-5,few,TGTGCCAGCAGCTTAGTAGGCGGGCCCCAAGAGACCCAGTACTTC,CASSLVGGPQETQYF
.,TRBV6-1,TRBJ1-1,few,TGTGCCAGCAGGCGTATTGGGAACACTGAAGCTTTCTTT,CASRRIGNTEAFF
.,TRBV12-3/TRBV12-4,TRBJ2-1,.,TGTGCCAGCAGAACACCGAGTAAAGGGAGCCACAATGAGCAGTTCTTC,CASRTPSKGSHNEQFF
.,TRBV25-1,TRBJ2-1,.,TGTGCCAGCAGTGACCTAATAGCGGATCACTACAATGAGCAGTTCTTC,CASSDLIADHYNEQFF
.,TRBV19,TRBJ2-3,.,TGTGCCATTAGTATGTTAAGGGAAGGCGGGCGAGCAGATACGCAGTATTTT,CAISMLREGGRADTQYF
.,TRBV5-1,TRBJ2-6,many,TGCGCCAGCAGCTTGGCCGAGGGGACCAACGTCCTGACTTTC,CASSLAEGTNVLTF
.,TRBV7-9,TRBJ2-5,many,TGTGCCAGCAGCCACGGTGCACTCGTCGAGACCCAGTACTTC,CASSHGALVETQYF
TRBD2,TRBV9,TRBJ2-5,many,TGTGCCAGCAGCGTATCAGCGGGAGGGCCTTCAGAGACCCAGTACTTC,CASSVSAGGPSETQYF
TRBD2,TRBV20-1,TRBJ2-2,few,TGCAGTGCTAGAGATGGGCATAGCGGGAGTGGTAGCGGGGAGCTGTTTTTT,CSARDGHSGSGSGELFF
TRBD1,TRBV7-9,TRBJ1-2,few,TGTGCCAGCAGCCTATTAGGGGGCCCTAACTATGGCTACACCTTC,CASSLLGGPNYGYTF
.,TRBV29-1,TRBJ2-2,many,TGCAGCGTTTTCGGTTGGGAGAACACCGGGGAGCTGTTTTTT,CSVFGWENTGELFF
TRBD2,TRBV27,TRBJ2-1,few,TGTGCCAGCAGTTTACGGCGGGAGGGAGAGCAGTTCTTC,CASSLRREGEQFF
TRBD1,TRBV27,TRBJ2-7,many,TGTGCCAGCAGTTTCCCGGGACAGGGACCCTACGAGCAGTACTTC,CASSFPGQGPYEQYF
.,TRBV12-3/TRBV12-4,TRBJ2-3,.,TGTGCCAGCATCCCCCCTAGCACAGATACGCAGTATTTT,CASIPPSTDTQYF
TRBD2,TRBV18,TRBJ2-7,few,TGTGCCAGCTCACCTCAGACTAGCGGGAGTTTCAGGTACTTC,CASSPQTSGSFRYF
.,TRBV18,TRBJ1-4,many,TGTGCCAGCTCACCGCGGACGGTCAATGAAAAACTGTTTTTT,CASSPRTVNEKLFF
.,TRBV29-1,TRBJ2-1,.,TGCAGCGTTGTGACGGGGCGTCAATCCTACAATGAGCAGTTCTTC,CSVVTGRQSYNEQFF
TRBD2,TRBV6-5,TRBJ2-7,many,TGTGCCAGCAGTTACACTAGCGGGAGTCCCTACGAGCAGTACTTC,CASSYTSGSPYEQYF
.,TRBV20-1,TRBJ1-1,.,TGCAGTGCCAGGAAACAGCAAGCTTTCTTT,CSARKQQAFF
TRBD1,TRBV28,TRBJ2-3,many,TGTGCCAGCAGTCCGGGACAGGGGGCTTTAGATACGCAGTATTTT,CASSPGQGALDTQYF
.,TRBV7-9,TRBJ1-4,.,TGTTCCAGCAGCTTAGCGCGGCTGGGAAAACTGTTTTTT,CSSSLARLGKLFF
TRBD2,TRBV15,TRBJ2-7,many,TGTGCCACCAGCAGAGCTCCGGGACTAGCGGGCCACGAGCAGTACTTC,CATSRAPGLAGHEQYF
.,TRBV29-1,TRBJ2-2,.,TGCAGCGTAGTTCCCCTGAACACCGGGGAGCTGTTTTTT,CSVVPLNTGELFF
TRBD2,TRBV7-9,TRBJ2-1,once,TGTGCCAGCAGCCTCCGGGCGGGAGGGGAAACCTACAATGAGCAGTTCTTC,CASSLRAGGETYNEQFF
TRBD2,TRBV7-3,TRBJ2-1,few,TGTGCCAGCAGCCCCCGCTGGACTAGCGGGAGCTCCTACAATGAGCAGTTCTTC,CASSPRWTSGSSYNEQFF